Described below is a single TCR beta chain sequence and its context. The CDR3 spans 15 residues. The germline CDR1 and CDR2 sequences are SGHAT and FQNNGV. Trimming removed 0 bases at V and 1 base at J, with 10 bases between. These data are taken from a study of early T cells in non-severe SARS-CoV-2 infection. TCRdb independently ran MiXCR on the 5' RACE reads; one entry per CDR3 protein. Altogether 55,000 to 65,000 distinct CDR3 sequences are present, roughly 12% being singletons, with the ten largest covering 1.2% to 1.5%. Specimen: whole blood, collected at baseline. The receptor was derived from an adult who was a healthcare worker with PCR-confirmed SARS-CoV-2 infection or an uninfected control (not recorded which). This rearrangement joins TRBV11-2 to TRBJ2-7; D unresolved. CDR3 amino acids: CASSLESQASYEQYF. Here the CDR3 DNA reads TGTGCCAGCAGCTTAGAAAGTCAGGCATCCTACGAGCAGTACTTC.